The table lists the clone carrying this TCR beta chain with a few counts. This entry comes from a study of Graves' ophthalmopathy and Graves' hyperthyroidism. As the template, RNA transcripts were used to amplify TCR beta CDR3 regions. RT-PCR was first run with HTBI primers, then multiplex PCR in a second round. TCRdb reprocessed the multiplex PCR reads with MiXCR, giving one entry per CDR3 protein. Found here are 900,000 to 1,200,000 distinct CDR3 sequences, about 35% of them singletons; the top ten hold 8.5% to 14%. The germline CDR1 and CDR2 sequences are MGHDK and SYGVNS. The ends lost 7 bases at V and 6 bases at J; junction bases unmatched: 4. This CDR3 is 13 amino acids long.

This TCR came from an adult man with Graves' hyperthyroidism. Sequencing was carried out using peripheral blood or thyroid tissue (not recorded which). This chain joins TRBV25-1 and TRBJ2-2, with 8 bases lining up with TRBD2. The DNA for the CDR3 is TGTGCCAGCAAGCGGGAGTATCCCGGGGAGCTGTTTTTT. As protein: CASKREYPGELFF.